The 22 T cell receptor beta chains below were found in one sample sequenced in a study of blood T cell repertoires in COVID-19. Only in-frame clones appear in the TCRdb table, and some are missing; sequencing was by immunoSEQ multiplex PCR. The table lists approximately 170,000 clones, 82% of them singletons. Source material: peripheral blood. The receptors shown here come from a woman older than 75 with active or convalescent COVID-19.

CDR3 DNA: TGTGCCAGCACAGCGGGAGGATCCTACGAGCAGTACTTC. It encodes CASTAGGSYEQYF. This chain joins TRBV25-1 and TRBJ2-7; TRBD2 matches at 9 bases. V was clipped by 7 bases and J by 1 base; unmatched bases: 2. The length of the CDR3 is 13 residues. Germline V gene lookup returns CDR1 MGHDK and CDR2 SYGVNS.

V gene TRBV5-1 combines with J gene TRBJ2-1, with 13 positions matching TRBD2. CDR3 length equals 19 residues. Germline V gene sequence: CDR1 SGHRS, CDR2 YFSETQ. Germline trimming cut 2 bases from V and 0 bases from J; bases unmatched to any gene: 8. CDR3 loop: CASSFRMGLAGSSYNEQFF. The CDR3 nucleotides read TGCGCCAGCAGCTTCCGGATGGGACTAGCGGGGAGCTCCTACAATGAGCAGTTCTTC.

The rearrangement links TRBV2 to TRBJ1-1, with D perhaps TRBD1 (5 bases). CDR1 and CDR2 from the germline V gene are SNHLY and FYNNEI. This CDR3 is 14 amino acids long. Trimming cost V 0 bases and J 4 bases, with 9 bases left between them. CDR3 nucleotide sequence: TGTGCCAGCAGTGAAGCAATGGGGGGCACTGAAGCTTTCTTT. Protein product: CASSEAMGGTEAFF. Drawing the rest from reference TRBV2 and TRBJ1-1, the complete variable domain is EPEVTQTPSHQVTQMGQEVILRCVPISNHLYFYWYRQILGQKVEFLVSFYNNEISEKSEIFDDQFSVERPDGSNFTLKIRSTKLEDSAMYFCASSEAMGGTEAFFGQGTRLTVV.

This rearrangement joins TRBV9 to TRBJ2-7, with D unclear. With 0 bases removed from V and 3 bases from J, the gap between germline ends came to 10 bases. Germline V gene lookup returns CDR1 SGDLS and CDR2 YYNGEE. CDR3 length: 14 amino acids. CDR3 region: CASSVGRRDYEQYF. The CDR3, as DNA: TGTGCCAGCAGCGTAGGACGGAGAGACTACGAGCAGTACTTC.

The CDR3 nucleotides read TGTGCCAGTGGCTCCCTTTGGACCCAGTACTTC. Translation gives CASGSLWTQYF. The chain uses TRBV19 and TRBJ2-5; D unclear. Germline V CDR1 and CDR2: LNHDA, SQIVND (reference sequence). The CDR3 runs to 11 residues. The V end was cut by 8 bases, the J end by 7 bases, with 11 bases between.

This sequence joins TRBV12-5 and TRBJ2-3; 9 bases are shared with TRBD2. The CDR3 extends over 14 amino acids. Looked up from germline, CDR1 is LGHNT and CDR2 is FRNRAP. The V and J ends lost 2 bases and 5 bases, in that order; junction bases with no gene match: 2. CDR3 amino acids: CASGLSLAGDTQYF. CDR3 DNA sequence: TGTGCTAGTGGTTTGTCACTAGCGGGAGATACGCAGTATTTT.

CDR3 in amino acids: CASSLIKGGTEAFF. In nucleotides, the CDR3 is TGTGCCAGCAGTTTAATAAAGGGGGGGACTGAAGCTTTCTTT. V usage is TRBV27 and J usage is TRBJ1-1; tentative D call: TRBD1 (6 bases). CDR3 size: 14 residues. Germline lookup yields CDR1 MNHEY and CDR2 SMNVEV (reference sequence). Trimming removed 2 bases at V and 5 bases at J, with 12 bases between.

This chain's CDR3 is CASSLDPGGNSPLHF. Here the CDR3 DNA reads TGCGCCAGCAGCTTGGATCCAGGGGGAAATTCACCCCTCCACTTT. The V and J genes are TRBV5-1 and TRBJ1-6; TRBD1 aligns across 7 bases. Germline V gene sequence: CDR1 SGHRS, CDR2 YFSETQ. The length of the CDR3 is 15 residues. V gave up 0 bases and J gave up 7 bases; unmatched junction bases: 4.

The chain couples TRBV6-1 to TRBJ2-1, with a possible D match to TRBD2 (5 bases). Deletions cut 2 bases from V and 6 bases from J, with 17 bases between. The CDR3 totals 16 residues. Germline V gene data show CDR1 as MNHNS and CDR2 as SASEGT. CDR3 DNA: TGTGCCAGCAGTGAACTCCGAGGGCCGGCTGGCAATGAGCAGTTCTTC. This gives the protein CASSELRGPAGNEQFF.

CDR3 region: CATSRPRVGTGDTGELFF. The DNA of the CDR3 is TGTGCCACCAGCAGACCCCGAGTGGGCACAGGGGACACCGGGGAGCTGTTTTTT. The chain uses TRBV15 and TRBJ2-2; 7 bases are shared with TRBD1. After removal of 2 bases from V and 3 bases from J, the junction contained 12 bases not matched to a gene. The CDR3 has 18 residues. Germline CDR1 is LNHNV and CDR2 is YYDKDF (reference sequence).

CDR3: CASSSGAGAGYEQYF. CDR3 DNA: TGCGCCAGCAGCTCAGGAGCGGGAGCGGGGTACGAGCAGTACTTC. V usage is TRBV5-1 and J usage is TRBJ2-7; TRBD2 agrees at 8 bases. The V gene end was trimmed by 3 bases and the J gene end by 4 bases; junction bases not matched to a gene: 9. Per the germline V gene, CDR1 is SGHRS and CDR2 is YFSETQ. The CDR3 consists of 15 residues.

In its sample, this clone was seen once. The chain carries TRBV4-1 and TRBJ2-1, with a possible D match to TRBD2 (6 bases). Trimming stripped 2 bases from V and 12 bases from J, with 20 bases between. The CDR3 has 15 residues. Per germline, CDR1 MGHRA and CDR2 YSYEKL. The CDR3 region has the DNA TGCGCCAGCAGCCAACGCGGGGCCGAATTTTCCGTGCAGTTCTTC. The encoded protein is CASSQRGAEFSVQFF.

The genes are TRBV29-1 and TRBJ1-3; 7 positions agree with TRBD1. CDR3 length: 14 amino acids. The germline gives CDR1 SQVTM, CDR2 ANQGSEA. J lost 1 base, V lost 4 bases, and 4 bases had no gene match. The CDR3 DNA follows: TGCAGCGTTGCAACAGGGGCTTCTGGAAACACCATATATTTT. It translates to CSVATGASGNTIYF.

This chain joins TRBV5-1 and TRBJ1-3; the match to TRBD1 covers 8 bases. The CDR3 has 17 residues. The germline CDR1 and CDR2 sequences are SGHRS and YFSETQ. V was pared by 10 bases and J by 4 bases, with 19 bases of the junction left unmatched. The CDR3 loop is CASRPETGARSGNTIYF. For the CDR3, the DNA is TGCGCCTCCAGACCTGAGACAGGGGCGAGAAGCGGAAACACCATATATTTT.

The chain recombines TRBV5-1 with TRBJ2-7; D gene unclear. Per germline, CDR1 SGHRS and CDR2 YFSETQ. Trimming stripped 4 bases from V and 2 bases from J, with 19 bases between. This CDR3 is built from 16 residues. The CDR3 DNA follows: TGCGCCAGCAGCCCCGGAGATCGCCTTACAACCTACGAGCAGTACTTC. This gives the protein CASSPGDRLTTYEQYF.

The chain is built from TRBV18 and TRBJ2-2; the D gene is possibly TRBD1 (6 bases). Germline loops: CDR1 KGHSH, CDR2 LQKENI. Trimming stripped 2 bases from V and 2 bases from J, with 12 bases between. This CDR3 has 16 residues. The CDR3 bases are TGTGCCAGCTCACCATTCCGGGACACTAACACCGGGGAGCTGTTTTTT. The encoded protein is CASSPFRDTNTGELFF. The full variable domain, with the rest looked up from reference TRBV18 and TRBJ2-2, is NAGVMQNPRHLVRRRGQEARLRCSPMKGHSHVYWYRQLPEEGLKFMVYLQKENIIDESGMPKERFSAEFPKEGPSILRIQQVVRGDSAAYFCASSPFRDTNTGELFFGEGSRLTVL.

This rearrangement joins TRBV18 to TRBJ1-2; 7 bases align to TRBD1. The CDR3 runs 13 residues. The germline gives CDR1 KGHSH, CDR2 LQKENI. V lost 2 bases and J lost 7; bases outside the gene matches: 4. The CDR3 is CASSPETGSGYTF. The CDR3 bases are TGTGCCAGCTCACCAGAGACAGGGAGTGGCTACACCTTC.

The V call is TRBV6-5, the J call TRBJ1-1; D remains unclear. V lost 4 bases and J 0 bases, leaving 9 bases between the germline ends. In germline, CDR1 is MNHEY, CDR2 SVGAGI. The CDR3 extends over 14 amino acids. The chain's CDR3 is CASSSGPMNTEAFF. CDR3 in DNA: TGTGCCAGCAGTTCGGGTCCCATGAACACTGAAGCTTTCTTT.

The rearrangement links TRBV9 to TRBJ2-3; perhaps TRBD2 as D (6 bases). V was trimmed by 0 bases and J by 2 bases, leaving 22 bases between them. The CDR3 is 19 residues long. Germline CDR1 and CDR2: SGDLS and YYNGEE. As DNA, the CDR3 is TGTGCCAGCAGCGTAGCGGGGCTGGGCGGGAAGGATTTCACAGATACGCAGTATTTT. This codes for CASSVAGLGGKDFTDTQYF.

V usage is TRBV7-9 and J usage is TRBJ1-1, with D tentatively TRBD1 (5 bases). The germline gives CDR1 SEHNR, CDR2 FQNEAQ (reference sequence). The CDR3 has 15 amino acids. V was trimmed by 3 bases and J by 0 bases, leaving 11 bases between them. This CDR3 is CASSFGGSMNTEAFF. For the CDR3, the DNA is TGTGCCAGCAGCTTCGGGGGGAGCATGAACACTGAAGCTTTCTTT.

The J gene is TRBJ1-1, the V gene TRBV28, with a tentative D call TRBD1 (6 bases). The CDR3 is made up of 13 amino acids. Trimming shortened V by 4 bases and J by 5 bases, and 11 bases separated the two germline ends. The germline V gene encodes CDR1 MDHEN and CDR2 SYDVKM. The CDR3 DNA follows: TGTGCCAGCAGTTACCCAAGGGGGACTGAAGCTTTCTTT. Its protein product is CASSYPRGTEAFF.

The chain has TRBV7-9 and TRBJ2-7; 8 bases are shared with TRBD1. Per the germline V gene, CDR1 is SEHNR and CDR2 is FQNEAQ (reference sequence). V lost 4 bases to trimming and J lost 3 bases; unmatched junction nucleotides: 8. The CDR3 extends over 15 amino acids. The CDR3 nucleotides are TGTGCCAGCAGCTCCTCGACAGGGGCGGGCTACGAGCAGTACTTC. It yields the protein CASSSSTGAGYEQYF.